Below are 14 T cell receptor beta chains sequenced from a single sample in a study of T cells expressing NK-cell markers. TCRdb reanalyzed the 5' RACE reads and collapses them to one entry per CDR3 protein, without DNA. Its listing shows 440,000 or so distinct CDR3 sequences. Sequencing was carried out using blood T cells: a sorted CD56 or NKG2C T cell subset, CD4+ or CD8+ T cells, or bulk PBMC T cells (not recorded which). Receptor source: a woman between 18 and 69 years old in good health.

The chain uses TRBV27 and TRBJ2-3. CDR3 length equals 15 residues. The V gene's germline CDR1 is MNHEY and CDR2 SMNVEV (reference sequence). This CDR3 is CASSQKWGGADTQYF.

The V and J genes are TRBV5-1 and TRBJ2-3. The V gene's germline CDR1 is SGHRS and CDR2 YFSETQ. This CDR3 has 16 amino acids. The CDR3 spells CASSLGPRVGTDTQYF.

CDR3: CATEDYSYEQYF. The chain joins TRBV6-5 to TRBJ2-7; as DNA is missing, the TRBD2 call by TCRdb cannot be tested. CDR1 MNHEY and CDR2 SVGAGI come from the germline V gene. The CDR3 extends over 12 amino acids.

The rearrangement links TRBV4-1 to TRBJ2-1; TCRdb calls TRBD1, which cannot be checked without DNA. This CDR3 region has 15 residues. Germline V gene lookup returns CDR1 MGHRA and CDR2 YSYEKL. CDR3 residues: CASSQRTGVYNEQFF.

The chain recombines TRBV27 with TRBJ1-2. Germline CDR1 and CDR2: MNHEY and SMNVEV (reference sequence). The CDR3 extends over 15 amino acids. CDR3 loop: CASSGRTEFNYGYTF.

The chain couples TRBV5-1 to TRBJ1-4; TCRdb's D gene call, TRBD1, goes unchecked for lack of DNA. The CDR3 is made up of 14 amino acids. Germline V gives CDR1 SGHRS, CDR2 YFSETQ. This chain's CDR3 is CASCLGTDNEKLFF.

This sequence joins TRBV29-1 and TRBJ2-7; without DNA, the TCRdb call of TRBD1 cannot be checked. In germline, CDR1 is SQVTM, CDR2 ANQGSEA. The CDR3 runs 13 residues. The CDR3 is CSAGDRGRYEQYF.

Here the CDR3 reads CASSLGDNRGDYGYTF. The chain has TRBV5-1 and TRBJ1-2; TCRdb returns TRBD1, unconfirmable since there is no DNA. This CDR3 has 16 amino acids. The germline CDR1 and CDR2 sequences are SGHRS and YFSETQ.

This sequence joins TRBV5-1 and TRBJ2-1. In germline, CDR1 is SGHRS, CDR2 YFSETQ. CDR3 length equals 14 residues. The CDR3 loop is CASSLWGPDNEQFF. The variable domain in full, with the rest retrieved from reference TRBV5-1 and TRBJ2-1, is KAGVTQTPRYLIKTRGQQVTLSCSPISGHRSVSWYQQTPGQGLQFLFEYFSETQRNKGNFPGRFSGRQFSNSRSEMNVSTLELGDSALYLCASSLWGPDNEQFFGPGTRLTVL.

The chain uses TRBV14 and TRBJ2-1. This CDR3 is built from 12 residues. Germline lookup yields CDR1 SGHDN and CDR2 FVKESK. CDR3 sequence reads: CASSLNPNEQFF.

The chain joins TRBV10-3 to TRBJ2-1. In germline, CDR1 is ENHRY, CDR2 SYGVKD. CDR3 length: 15 residues. CDR3 amino acids: CAISESTTPYNEQFF.

The rearrangement links TRBV3-1 to TRBJ1-6; TCRdb's D call of TRBD1 is untestable without DNA. This CDR3 spans 14 amino acids. Germline V CDR1 and CDR2: LGHDT, YNNKEL (reference sequence). CDR3 region: CASSQDRGVSPLHF.

The rearrangement joins TRBV7-6 to TRBJ2-1. CDR1 SGHVS and CDR2 FNYEAQ come from the germline V gene. The CDR3 runs 13 residues. CDR3 amino acids: CASSLLTNNEQFF.

This chain uses TRBV12-3 or TRBV12-4 with TRBJ1-2. There are 14 residues in the CDR3. The CDR3 reads CASSLWGGEDGYTF.